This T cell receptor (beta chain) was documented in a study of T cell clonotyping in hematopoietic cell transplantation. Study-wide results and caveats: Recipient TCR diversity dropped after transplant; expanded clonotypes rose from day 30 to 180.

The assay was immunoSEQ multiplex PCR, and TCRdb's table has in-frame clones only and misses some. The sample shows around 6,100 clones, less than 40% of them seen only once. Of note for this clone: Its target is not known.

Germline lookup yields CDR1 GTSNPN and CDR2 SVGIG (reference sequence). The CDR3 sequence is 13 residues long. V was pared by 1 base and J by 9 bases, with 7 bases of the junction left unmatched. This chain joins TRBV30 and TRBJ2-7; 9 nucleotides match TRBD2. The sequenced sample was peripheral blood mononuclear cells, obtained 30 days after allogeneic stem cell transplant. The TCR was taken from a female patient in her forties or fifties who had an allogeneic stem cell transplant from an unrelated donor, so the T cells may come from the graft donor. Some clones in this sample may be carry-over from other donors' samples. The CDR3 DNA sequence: TGTGCCTGGAGTGCTAGCGGGGTGGATGTGCAGTACTTC. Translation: CAWSASGVDVQYF. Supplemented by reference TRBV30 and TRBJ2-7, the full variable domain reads SQTIHQWPATLVQPVGSPLSLECTVEGTSNPNLYWYRQAAGRGLQLLFYSVGIGQISSEVPQNLSASRPQDRQFILSSKKLLLSDSGFYLCAWSASGVDVQYFGPGTRLTVT.